This T cell receptor beta chain was found in a study of cytomegalovirus exposure and HLA in healthy donors. General study results and limits: In a later analysis, the majority of CMV-associated beta chains seemingly showed HLA restriction. A few CMV-associated chains proved CMV antigen-specific in vitro.

Concerning this clone itself: No antigen is known for it.

The PCR made use of 60 Vbeta and 13 Jbeta primers. Under the authors' procedure: In a later analysis, the count reached approximately 80 million unique TCR beta chains, with 8.5 million to 14 million shared. TCRdb's table, derived via immunoSEQ multiplex PCR, lists solely in-frame clones and lacks some. V and J calls and clone size follow that table, whereas D and trimming were derived from the DNA. Seen here are around 90,000 clones, about four fifths observed once, and the top ten hold about 3.5%. While unrecorded immune exposures were likely, the donors were nominally healthy when sampled. The CDR3 is made up of 17 amino acids. Trimming left V 6 bases short and J 0 bases short, with 19 bases between. The germline V gene has CDR1 SGHDT and CDR2 YYEEEE.

This clonotype was sampled from a male donor in good health and CMV-seropositive. The sequencing input was PBMCs. The gene calls are TRBV5-6 and TRBJ2-1, with TRBD2 as a possible D gene (5 bases). The CDR3 loop reads CASTLAGELSSYNEQFF. The CDR3 nucleotides read TGTGCCAGCACCCTCGCCGGGGAGCTCAGCTCCTACAATGAGCAGTTCTTC.